The sample holds a few counts of the clone carrying this TCR beta chain. What it recognizes is unknown. The sample belongs to a study of glioma-infiltrating T cells. Amplification of TCR alpha and beta CDR3 regions from RNA used iRepertoire nested multiplex PCR. Tissue mRNA or PBMC total RNA, roughly 95-400 ng, went into one-step reverse transcription and amplification. TCRdb redid the calling of the multiplex PCR reads with MiXCR, one entry per CDR3 protein. In the table there are approximately 90,000 distinct CDR3 sequences, less than 30% of which are singletons. The CDR3 consists of 13 residues. V was cut by 5 bases and J by 5 bases, with 13 bases left in between. CDR1 and CDR2 from the germline V gene are KGHSH and LQKENI. Overall study findings and caveats: Non-neoplastic patients had below-expected tissue-blood divergence, while all gliomas exceeded expectation. Only very few CDR3 sequences appeared in both tissue and blood.

What was sequenced was glioma tissue, nonneoplastic brain tissue, or PBMCs (not recorded which). The chain combines TRBV18 with TRBJ2-7, with D perhaps matching TRBD2 (5 bases). The clonotype was recovered from a human donor with low-grade glioma or glioblastoma, undergoing nonglioma brain surgery, or in good health (not recorded which). The CDR3 here is CASSKADANEQYF. The CDR3, as DNA: TGTGCCAGCTCAAAAGCGGATGCTAACGAGCAGTACTTC.